The source of this T cell receptor beta chain is a study of Ad26.COV2.S vaccination and SARS-CoV-2 variants. Study in general: Doses of Ad26.COV2.S were injected into muscle once or twice, 56 days apart. Study-wide results and limits: Measurement of non-spike TCR breadth gave similar results in vaccine and placebo recipients. TCR breadth and depth analyses may have underestimated total T cell responses.

TCRdb's copy holds only in-frame clones and misses some; the assay was immunoSEQ multiplex PCR. The profile covers a few hundred thousand clones, with around nine tenths appearing a single time and about 3.6% taken by the ten largest. Germline V gives CDR1 SGHRS, CDR2 YFSETQ. The CDR3 runs 13 residues. Deletions cut 2 bases from V and 9 bases from J, with 14 bases between. Treatment here: 19 received Ad26.COV2.S at low or high dose, single or two shots; about 5 received placebo; per-sample allocation not given. On day 63 after the first injection, vaccine and placebo recipients gave samples. Cohort 1b enrolled adults aged 18-55 years in Boston. To note about this clone: Its specificity is not known.

Sequencing was performed on peripheral blood, taken in a trial of Ad26.COV2.S vaccine versus placebo. The sequence was collected from a person between 18 and 65 years old who received the Ad26.COV2.S COVID-19 vaccine or a placebo. The chain has TRBV5-1 and TRBJ2-5; possible D gene TRBD1, 6 bases. The CDR3 loop reads CASSLFREGAQYF. CDR3 in DNA: TGCGCCAGCAGCTTATTCCGTGAGGGGGCCCAGTACTTC.